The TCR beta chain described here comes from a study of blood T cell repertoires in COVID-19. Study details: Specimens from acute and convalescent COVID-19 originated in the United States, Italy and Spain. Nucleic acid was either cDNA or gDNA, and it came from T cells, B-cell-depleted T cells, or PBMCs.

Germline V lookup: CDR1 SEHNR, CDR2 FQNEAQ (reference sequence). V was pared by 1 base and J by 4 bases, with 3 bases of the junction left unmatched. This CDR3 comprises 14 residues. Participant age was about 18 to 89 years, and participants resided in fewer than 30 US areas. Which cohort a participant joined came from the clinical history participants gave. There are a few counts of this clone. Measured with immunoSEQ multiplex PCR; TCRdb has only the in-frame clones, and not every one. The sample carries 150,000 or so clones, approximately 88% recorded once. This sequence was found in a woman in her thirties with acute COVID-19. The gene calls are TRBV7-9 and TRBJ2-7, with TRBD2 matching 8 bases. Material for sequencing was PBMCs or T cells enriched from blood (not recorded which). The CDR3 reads CASSLGAGAYEQYF. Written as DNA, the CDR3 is TGTGCCAGCAGCTTAGGAGCGGGAGCATACGAGCAGTACTTC.